A selection of T cell receptor beta chains follows, all from one sample in a study of molecular identifiers for immune sequencing clone quantification. TCRdb independently ran MiXCR on the PCR reads; one entry per CDR3 protein. Of tens of thousands of distinct CDR3 sequences listed, 20% to 25% are singletons. Sequencing was done on a sample of naive CD8+ T cells from blood, with Jurkat cell RNA spiked in. These TCRs come from a human donor in good health. Some libraries in this study had Jurkat cell RNA spiked in. CDR3s include the opening cysteine and the closing phenylalanine or tryptophan. D genes are given only for firm matches. Only part of the rows carry a size: once, few, many, or a class if the clone is expanded.

j_gene | abundance | len | d_gene | v_gene | CDR3aa | CDR3nt
TRBJ2-1 | many | 13 | - | TRBV5-5 | CASSLAIYNEQFF | TGTGCCAGCAGCTTGGCGATCTACAATGAGCAGTTCTTC
TRBJ2-3 | many | 15 | - | TRBV24-1 | CATSGFGTSTDTQYF | TGTGCCACCAGTGGCTTTGGGACCAGCACAGATACGCAGTATTTT
TRBJ2-1 | many | 16 | - | TRBV29-1 | CSAHRPGAPGYGEQFF | TGCAGCGCCCATAGACCAGGGGCCCCAGGTTATGGTGAGCAGTTCTTC
TRBJ2-3 | many | 14 | - | TRBV12-3/TRBV12-4 | CASSFSSNTDTQYF | TGTGCCAGCAGTTTTTCATCCAACACAGATACGCAGTATTTT
TRBJ2-5 | many | 17 | - | TRBV20-1 | CSARDGFYGTPQETQYF | TGCAGTGCTAGAGATGGGTTCTACGGGACCCCCCAAGAGACCCAGTACTTC
TRBJ1-1 | few | 15 | - | TRBV11-2 | CASSLTGYLNTEAFF | TGTGCCAGCAGCCTAACAGGGTATTTGAACACTGAAGCTTTCTTT
TRBJ1-6 | few | 16 | - | TRBV27 | CASSWGVDGGNPPLHF | TGTGCCAGCAGTTGGGGGGTCGACGGAGGGAATCCACCCCTCCACTTT
TRBJ2-3 | many | 16 | - | TRBV5-5 | CASSLEGGVSTDTQYF | TGTGCCAGCAGCTTGGAAGGCGGGGTCAGCACAGATACGCAGTATTTT
TRBJ1-1 | many | 11 | - | TRBV28 | CATSLNTEAFF | TGTGCCACCTCGCTGAACACTGAAGCTTTCTTT
TRBJ1-1 | many | 13 | - | TRBV3-1 | CASSPSPSTEAFF | TGTGCCAGCAGCCCCAGCCCGAGCACTGAAGCTTTCTTT
TRBJ1-5 | - | 17 | - | TRBV4-1 | CASSQDVGVTGNQRQHF | TGCGCCAGCAGCCAGGATGTTGGGGTAACCGGCAATCAGCGCCAGCATTTT
TRBJ2-7 | many | 14 | - | TRBV2 | CASSDRVSSYEQYF | TGTGCCAGCAGTGACCGAGTAAGCTCCTACGAGCAGTACTTC
TRBJ2-3 | many | 14 | TRBD1 | TRBV30 | CARTPGQGTDTQYF | TGTGCCCGGACACCGGGACAGGGAACAGATACGCAGTATTTT
TRBJ2-5 | many | 10 | - | TRBV7-2 | CASVPETQYF | TGTGCCAGCGTCCCCGAGACCCAGTACTTC
TRBJ1-5 | many | 14 | - | TRBV12-3/TRBV12-4 | CASRKGEGDQPQHF | TGTGCCAGCAGAAAGGGGGAAGGGGATCAGCCCCAGCATTTT
TRBJ2-2 | many | 14 | TRBD1 | TRBV3-1 | CASSQGTGPGELFF | TGTGCCAGCAGCCAAGGGACAGGACCTGGGGAGCTGTTTTTT
TRBJ2-7 | - | 15 | - | TRBV19 | CASSLQGSAGSEQYF | TGTGCCAGTAGTCTCCAAGGGTCCGCCGGCAGCGAGCAGTACTTC
TRBJ2-1 | many | 16 | TRBD1 | TRBV7-9 | CASSSRTGAEYNEQFF | TGTGCCAGCAGCTCCCGGACAGGGGCAGAATACAATGAGCAGTTCTTC
TRBJ1-1 | few | 11 | - | TRBV29-1 | CSVLLTTEALF | TGCAGCGTTCTTTTGACCACTGAAGCTCTCTTT
TRBJ2-2 | many | 12 | TRBD1 | TRBV12-3/TRBV12-4 | CASSLQGMELFF | TGTGCCAGCAGTCTACAGGGGATGGAGCTGTTTTTT
TRBJ2-3 | - | 17 | - | TRBV27 | CASSLITGGADTDTQYF | TGTGCCAGCAGTTTAATTACGGGGGGCGCGGATACAGATACGCAGTATTTT
TRBJ1-5 | - | 14 | - | TRBV24-1 | CATGDLDSNQPQHF | TGTGCCACCGGTGATTTGGACTCGAACCAGCCCCAGCATTTT
TRBJ2-3 | many | 13 | - | TRBV27 | CASSLGLGDTQYF | TGTGCCAGCAGTTTAGGTTTAGGAGATACGCAGTATTTT
TRBJ1-5 | many | 13 | - | TRBV7-9 | CASSLGRDQPQHF | TGTGCCAGCAGCTTAGGGAGAGATCAGCCCCAGCATTTT
TRBJ2-3 | medium-sized | 13 | - | TRBV7-8 | CASSLVGTDTQYF | TGTGCCAGCAGCTTAGTTGGCACAGATACGCAGTATTTT
TRBJ2-1 | once | 14 | - | TRBV27 | CASSPTRAGSEQFF | TGTGCCAGCAGTCCTACTCGTGCGGGGAGTGAGCAGTTCTTC
TRBJ2-1 | many | 15 | - | TRBV7-9 | CASSPRQQEGDEQFF | TGTGCCAGCAGCCCTCGACAGCAAGAGGGCGATGAGCAGTTCTTC
TRBJ2-3 | many | 16 | - | TRBV13 | CASSPSLEDDTDTQYF | TGTGCCAGCAGCCCTAGCTTGGAGGACGATACAGATACGCAGTATTTT
TRBJ2-3 | many | 14 | - | TRBV30 | CAWSAGTSTDTQYF | TGTGCCTGGAGTGCCGGGACTTCCACAGATACGCAGTATTTT
TRBJ1-1 | many | 11 | - | TRBV5-8 | CASSLATEAFF | TGTGCCAGCAGCTTGGCCACTGAAGCTTTCTTT
TRBJ2-2 | - | 14 | - | TRBV6-1 | CASTPETYTGELFF | TGTGCCAGCACCCCAGAAACCTACACCGGGGAGCTGTTTTTT
TRBJ1-1 | many | 13 | - | TRBV4-3 | CASSQDDRTEAFF | TGCGCCAGCAGCCAAGATGACCGCACTGAAGCTTTCTTT
TRBJ2-2 | many | 16 | - | TRBV2 | CASSETGRHLRLELFF | TGTGCCAGCAGTGAAACGGGCCGGCACCTACGCCTGGAGCTGTTTTTT
TRBJ2-1 | many | 15 | TRBD1 | TRBV14 | CASSQGTGVYNEQFF | TGTGCCAGCAGCCAAGGCACAGGGGTCTACAATGAGCAGTTCTTC
TRBJ2-5 | many | 16 | - | TRBV9 | CASSASRAEFQETQYF | TGTGCCAGCAGCGCCTCCCGCGCGGAATTTCAAGAGACCCAGTACTTC
TRBJ1-5 | many | 15 | - | TRBV28 | CATGRDDGSNQPQHF | TGTGCCACCGGGAGGGACGACGGTAGCAATCAGCCCCAGCATTTT
TRBJ1-1 | many | 13 | - | TRBV20-1 | CSARHRDVAEAFF | TGCAGTGCTAGACACAGGGATGTGGCTGAAGCTTTCTTT
TRBJ2-7 | - | 16 | - | TRBV4-2 | CASSQEIGKSSYEQYF | TGTGCCAGCAGCCAAGAAATCGGGAAGAGCTCCTACGAGCAGTACTTC
TRBJ1-5 | many | 15 | - | TRBV4-1 | CASSQDGLSNQPQHF | TGCGCCAGCAGCCAAGACGGACTTAGCAATCAGCCCCAGCATTTT
TRBJ2-3 | many | 20 | TRBD1 | TRBV5-1 | CASSTPTGTVTLRSANTQYF | TGCGCCAGCAGCACACCTACCGGGACAGTGACTTTGAGAAGCGCAAATACGCAGTATTTT
TRBJ2-7 | many | 13 | TRBD1 | TRBV4-1 | CASSPDRGGEQYF | TGCGCCAGCAGCCCTGACAGGGGCGGCGAGCAGTACTTC
TRBJ1-5 | many | 19 | - | TRBV7-9 | CASSLSVLGTTHSNQPQHF | TGTGCCAGCAGCTTATCTGTTCTGGGGACAACCCATAGCAATCAGCCCCAGCATTTT